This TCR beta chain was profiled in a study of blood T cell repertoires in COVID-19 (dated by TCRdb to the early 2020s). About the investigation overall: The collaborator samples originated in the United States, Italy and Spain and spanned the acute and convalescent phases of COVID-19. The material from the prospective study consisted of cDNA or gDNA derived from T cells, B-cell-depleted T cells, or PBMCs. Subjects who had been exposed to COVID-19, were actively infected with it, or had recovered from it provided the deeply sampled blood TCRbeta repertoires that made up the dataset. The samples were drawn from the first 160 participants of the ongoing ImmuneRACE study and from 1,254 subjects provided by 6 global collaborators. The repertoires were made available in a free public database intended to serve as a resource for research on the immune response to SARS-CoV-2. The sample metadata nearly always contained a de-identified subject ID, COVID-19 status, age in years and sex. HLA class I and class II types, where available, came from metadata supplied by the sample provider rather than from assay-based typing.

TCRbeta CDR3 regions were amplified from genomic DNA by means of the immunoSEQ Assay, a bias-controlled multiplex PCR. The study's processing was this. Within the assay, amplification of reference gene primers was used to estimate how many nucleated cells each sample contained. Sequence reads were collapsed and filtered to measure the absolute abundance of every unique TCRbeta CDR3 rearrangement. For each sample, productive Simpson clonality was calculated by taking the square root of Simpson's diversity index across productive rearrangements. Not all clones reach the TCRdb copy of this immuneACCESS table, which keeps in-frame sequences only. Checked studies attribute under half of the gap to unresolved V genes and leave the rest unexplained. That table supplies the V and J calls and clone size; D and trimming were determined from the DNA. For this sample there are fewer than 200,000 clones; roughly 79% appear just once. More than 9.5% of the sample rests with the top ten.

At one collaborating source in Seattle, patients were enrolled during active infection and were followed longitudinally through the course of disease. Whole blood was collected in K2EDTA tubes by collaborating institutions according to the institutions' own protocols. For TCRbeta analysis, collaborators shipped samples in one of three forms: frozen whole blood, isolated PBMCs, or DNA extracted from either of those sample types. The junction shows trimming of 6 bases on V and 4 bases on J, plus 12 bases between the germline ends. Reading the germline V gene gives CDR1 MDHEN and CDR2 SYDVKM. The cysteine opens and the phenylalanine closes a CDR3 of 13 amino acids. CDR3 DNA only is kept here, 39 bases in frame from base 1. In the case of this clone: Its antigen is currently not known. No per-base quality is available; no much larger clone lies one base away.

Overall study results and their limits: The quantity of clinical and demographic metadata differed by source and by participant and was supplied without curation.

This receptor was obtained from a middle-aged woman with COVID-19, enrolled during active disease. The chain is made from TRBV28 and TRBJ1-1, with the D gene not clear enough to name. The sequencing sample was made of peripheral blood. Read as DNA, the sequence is TGTGCCAGCAGCCCCCCGGGAAGCACTGAAGCTTTCTTT. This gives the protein CASSPPGSTEAFF.